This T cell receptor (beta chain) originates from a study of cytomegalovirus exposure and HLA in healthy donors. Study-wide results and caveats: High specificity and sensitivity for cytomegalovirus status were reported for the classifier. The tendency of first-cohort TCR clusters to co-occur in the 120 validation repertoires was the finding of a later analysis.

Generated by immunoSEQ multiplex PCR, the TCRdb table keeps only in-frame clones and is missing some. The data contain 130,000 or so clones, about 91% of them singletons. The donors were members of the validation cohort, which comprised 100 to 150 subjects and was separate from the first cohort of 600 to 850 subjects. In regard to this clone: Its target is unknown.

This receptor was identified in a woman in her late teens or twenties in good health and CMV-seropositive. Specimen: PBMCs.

Here the CDR3 DNA reads TGTGCCAGTAAACCACAGGGTCAGTTTGCCTCAGATACGCAGTATTTT. As protein: CASKPQGQFASDTQYF. The V call is TRBV19, the J call TRBJ2-3; D is possibly TRBD1 (6 bases). The CDR3 contains 16 residues. Between the trimmed V and J ends, which lost 7 bases and 4 bases, there was a span of 21 bases. The germline gives CDR1 LNHDA, CDR2 SQIVND (reference sequence).